The 13 T cell receptor beta chains presented below share a single source sample, sequenced in a study of blood T cell repertoires in COVID-19. Some clones are missing from TCRdb's copy, which holds only in-frame ones; the method was immunoSEQ multiplex PCR. The table lists roughly 200,000 clones, more than 70% of them singletons. The source material was peripheral blood. The receptor source for this set is a person aged 70 to 85 with COVID-19, enrolled during active disease.

This chain joins TRBV5-1 and TRBJ1-1; 8 bases align to TRBD1. The CDR3 spans 14 residues. V gave up 2 bases and J gave up 3 bases; unmatched junction bases: 3. The germline gives CDR1 SGHRS, CDR2 YFSETQ. CDR3 loop: CASSFVTGDTEAFF. CDR3 nucleotides: TGCGCCAGCAGCTTTGTGACAGGGGACACTGAAGCTTTCTTT.

The chain joins TRBV7-9 to TRBJ2-1; tentatively, D is TRBD2 (6 bases). Per the germline V gene, CDR1 is SEHNR and CDR2 is FQNEAQ (reference sequence). The CDR3 is made up of 15 amino acids. V was clipped by 1 base and J by 8 bases, with 15 bases between them. CDR3 in DNA: TGTGCCAGCAGCTTAGACGGCGGGGTTACCTATGAGCAGTTCTTC. Its protein product is CASSLDGGVTYEQFF.

The chain carries TRBV7-3 and TRBJ2-2; 14 bases fit TRBD2. The V gene's germline CDR1 is SGHTA and CDR2 FQGTGA. V lost 4 bases and J lost 1; bases outside the gene matches: 5. The CDR3 is 18 amino acids. This CDR3 is CASSSRLAGGLNTGELFF. The CDR3 DNA reads TGTGCCAGCAGCTCCCGACTAGCGGGGGGGCTGAACACCGGGGAGCTGTTTTTT.

Written as DNA, the CDR3 is TGTGCCAGCAGTACGATCCGGACAGGGGGCTTGGTTGAGCAGTTCTTC. Translation gives CASSTIRTGGLVEQFF. V and J are TRBV28 and TRBJ2-1; 11 bases are shared with TRBD1. The CDR3 has 16 amino acids. From germline, CDR1 is MDHEN and CDR2 SYDVKM. V trimming: 5 bases; J trimming: 9 bases; junction bases outside the gene matches: 12.

The chain is built from TRBV7-3 and TRBJ2-1, with D perhaps TRBD1 (6 bases). The germline V and J ends were trimmed by 5 bases and 5 bases, with 13 bases remaining between them. Germline V gene sequence: CDR1 SGHTA, CDR2 FQGTGA. The CDR3 extends over 14 amino acids. The CDR3 region has the DNA TGTGCCAGCAGCCTCTCCGGGACAAACAATGAGCAGTTCTTC. Translated: CASSLSGTNNEQFF. Full variable domain (outside the CDR3, taken from reference TRBV7-3 and TRBJ2-1): GAGVSQTPSNKVTEKGKYVELRCDPISGHTALYWYRQSLGQGPEFLIYFQGTGAADDSGLPNDRFFAVRPEGSVSTLKIQRTERGDSAVYLCASSLSGTNNEQFFGPGTRLTVL.

This chain links TRBV7-9 with TRBJ2-3, with TRBD1 identical over 8 bases. J was trimmed by 1 base and V by 5 bases; bases with no gene match: 8. Germline V CDR1 and CDR2: SEHNR, FQNEAQ (reference sequence). The CDR3 is 16 residues long. The CDR3 nucleotides read TGTGCCAGCAGCACAACTGGACAGGGCCGCACAGATACGCAGTATTTT. Translated: CASSTTGQGRTDTQYF. Combining the CDR3 with reference TRBV7-9 and TRBJ2-3 gives the whole variable domain DTGVSQNPRHKITKRGQNVTFRCDPISEHNRLYWYRQTLGQGPEFLTYFQNEAQLEKSRLLSDRFSAERPKGSFSTLEIQRTEQGDSAMYLCASSTTGQGRTDTQYFGPGTRLTVL.

J is TRBJ1-1 and V is TRBV19; 8 bases align to TRBD1. The ends lost 6 bases at V and 1 base at J; junction bases unmatched: 4. Germline-derived CDR1 and CDR2 are LNHDA and SQIVND (reference sequence). CDR3 length: 14 residues. The CDR3 DNA follows: TGTGCCAGTAGCTCAGGGGGCGCGAACACTGAAGCTTTCTTT. Amino acids: CASSSGGANTEAFF.

This clone was recorded a few times. The chain employs TRBV28 and TRBJ1-2; unclear D gene. This CDR3 comprises 15 residues. The germline V gene encodes CDR1 MDHEN and CDR2 SYDVKM. V lost 2 bases and J lost 1, with 11 bases in between. CDR3 bases: TGTGCCAGCAGTTTAGTTGTCAGAAATAACTATGGCTACACCTTC. Translation: CASSLVVRNNYGYTF.

The rearrangement uses TRBV18 and TRBJ2-1; 11 positions match TRBD2. Germline values: CDR1 KGHSH, CDR2 LQKENI. V lost 6 bases and J lost 4; bases outside the gene matches: 5. The CDR3 loop spans 15 amino acids. The CDR3 bases are TGTGCCAGCTCGACGGGACTAGCGGAGTACAATGAGCAGTTCTTC. Translating gives CASSTGLAEYNEQFF.

The chain joins TRBV9 to TRBJ1-3; the D is unclear. The CDR3 loop spans 14 amino acids. The germline CDR1 and CDR2 sequences are SGDLS and YYNGEE. Trimming removed 2 bases from V and 1 base from J, with 7 bases in between. CDR3 nucleotide sequence: TGTGCCAGCAGCGTCGCGGGGTCTGGAAACACCATATATTTT. This codes for CASSVAGSGNTIYF.

V is TRBV27 and J is TRBJ1-1, with 8 bases fitting TRBD1. The CDR3 runs 13 residues. Germline V lookup: CDR1 MNHEY, CDR2 SMNVEV (reference sequence). V lost 8 bases, J lost 3 bases, and 5 bases stayed unmatched. The DNA for the CDR3 is TGTGCCAGCTGGCAACAGGGGGACACTGAAGCTTTCTTT. Translated: CASWQQGDTEAFF.

The rearrangement links TRBV6-4 to TRBJ2-1; possible D gene TRBD2, 5 bases. The V gene lost 5 bases and the J gene lost 6 bases, with 20 bases spanning the gap. The germline gives CDR1 MRHNA, CDR2 SNTAGT. There are 16 residues in the CDR3. The CDR3 is CASSLEAHLAGNEQFF. The CDR3 nucleotides read TGTGCCAGCAGTCTGGAGGCCCATTTAGCAGGCAATGAGCAGTTCTTC.

The V gene is TRBV5-1, the J gene TRBJ2-3; perhaps TRBD2 as D (7 bases). Germline assignment: CDR1 SGHRS and CDR2 YFSETQ. The CDR3 covers 14 residues. V was trimmed by 5 bases and J by 11 bases, leaving 21 bases between them. CDR3 DNA: TGCGCCAGCAGAGAATCGGGGGGCGTAGGTGGGCAGTATTTT. Residues: CASRESGGVGGQYF.